This T cell receptor beta chain emerged from a study of T-cell reconstitution after alpha-beta-depleted transplantation in children. This clonotype occurred a few times. Unique molecular identifiers tagged the TCRbeta library. TCRdb recomputed calls from the PCR reads with MiXCR, one row per CDR3 protein. The repertoire holds hundreds of thousands of distinct CDR3 sequences, with around 16% as singletons. This sequence originates from a human donor who donated a stem cell graft to a child with acute myeloid leukemia. Sequenced here: PBMCs from the stem cell graft donor, sampled from the stem cell graft.

The CDR3 loop reads CSARDRARMYAEAFF. The DNA of the CDR3 is TGCAGTGCTAGAGACAGGGCGCGGATGTACGCTGAAGCTTTCTTT. The chain has TRBV20-1 and TRBJ1-1; perhaps TRBD1 as D (5 bases). Germline lookup yields CDR1 DFQATT and CDR2 SNEGSKA (reference sequence). The CDR3 is 15 residues long. The ends were cut back, 0 bases at V and 6 bases at J, with 17 bases in the middle.